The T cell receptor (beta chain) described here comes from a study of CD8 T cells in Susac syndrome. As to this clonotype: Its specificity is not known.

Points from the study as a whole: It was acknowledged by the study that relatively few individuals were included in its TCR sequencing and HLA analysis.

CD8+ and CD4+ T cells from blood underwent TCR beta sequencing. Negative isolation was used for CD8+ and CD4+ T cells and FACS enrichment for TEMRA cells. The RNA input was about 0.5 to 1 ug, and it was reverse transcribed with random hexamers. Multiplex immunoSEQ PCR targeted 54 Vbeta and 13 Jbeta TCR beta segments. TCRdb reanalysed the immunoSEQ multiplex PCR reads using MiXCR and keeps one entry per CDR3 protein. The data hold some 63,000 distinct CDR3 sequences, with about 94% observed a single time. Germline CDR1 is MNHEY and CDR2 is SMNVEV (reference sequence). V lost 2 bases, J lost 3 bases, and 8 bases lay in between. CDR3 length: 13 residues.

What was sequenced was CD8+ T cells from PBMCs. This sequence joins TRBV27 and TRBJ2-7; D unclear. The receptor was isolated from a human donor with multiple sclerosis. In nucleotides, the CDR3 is TGTGCCAGCAGTTTACGACTTAACTACGAGCAGTACTTC. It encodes CASSLRLNYEQYF.